This section outlines one T cell receptor beta chain sequence together with its context. What this receptor recognizes is not known. It has no much larger one-base neighbor in the sample; base qualities were not kept. The sample originates from a study of OX40 agonist ivuxolimab in advanced cancers. For the wider study: Ivuxolimab was an agonistic, fully human IgG2 monoclonal antibody directed against OX40 (CD134), a costimulatory receptor. Patients were allowed to have had prior anti-PD-1, anti-PD-L1 or anti-CTLA-4 therapy, and around two fifths of the dose-escalation patients had been treated with checkpoint inhibitors. Among the roughly 52 dose-escalation patients, some 20 had hepatocellular carcinoma, approximately 15 melanoma, 9 renal cell carcinoma and 9 head and neck cancer. Partial responses occurred in three dose-escalation patients, of whom one had hepatocellular carcinoma and two had cutaneous melanoma. The monotherapy dose-escalation portion (N of about 50 patients) of the phase I ivuxolimab trial is reported in the paper. Peripheral TCRbeta sequencing aimed to test whether ivuxolimab altered TCR sequence diversity and caused clonal T-cell expansion. In the dose-escalation cohort, 82.7% of patients were male, and the mean age was approximately 60 years, with a range of about 23 to 85. Intravenous ivuxolimab was administered to patients every 2 weeks at six dose levels: 0.01, 0.1, 0.3, 1.5, 3 and 10 mg/kg.

Patients with autoimmune disease history or receiving systemic immunosuppression were excluded from the trial. Peripheral blood for TCR sequencing was drawn from every dose cohort at baseline, at cycle 4 day 1 and at cycle 7 day 1. The samples were drawn from a first-in-human, open-label, multicenter phase I dose-escalation trial of ivuxolimab. Adults with locally advanced or metastatic melanoma, renal cell carcinoma, hepatocellular carcinoma or head and neck squamous cell carcinoma were enrolled in the trial. Before TCR sequencing, CD4+ T cells and CD8+ T cells were sorted from peripheral blood as separate populations. Overall study results and their limits: Low levels of normalized T-cell clonal expansion were also seen in some nonresponding patients. Antigen specificity was not determined for the clonally expanded peripheral T cells. At doses of 0.1 to 3.0 mg/kg, clonal expansion of both CD4+ and CD8+ blood T cells was observed from baseline to week 6. In partial responders in the 0.1-3.0 mg/kg groups, normalized peripheral clonal expansion was found to be among the lowest, especially among CD8+ T cells. On average, CD8+ T cells showed more expanded clones than CD4+ T cells after ivuxolimab.

Genomic DNA was isolated from the sorted cells so that the TCRbeta CDR3 region could be sequenced. TCRbeta CDR3 regions were sequenced using the immunoSEQ Assay. The table was pulled from immuneACCESS by TCRdb, which kept in-frame rearrangements only. Such tables lose some clones; where checked, under half of the loss comes from unresolved V genes, and the rest has no known cause. The sample contains 45,000 to 60,000 clones, about 80% of them found a single time. Around 4.6% of the sample comes from the top ten. Reading from cysteine to phenylalanine, the CDR3 counts 15 amino acids. The entry retains the CDR3 DNA only, 45 bases that are in frame from base 1. Trimming takes 8 bases off V and 0 bases off J; junction bases not matched to a gene: 7. Per the germline V gene, SGHTA is the CDR1 and FQGNSA is the CDR2.

The chain links TRBV7-2 with TRBJ2-1; 7 bases in between match TRBD1. This sequence was found in an adult with an advanced solid tumor such as melanoma, head and neck, liver or kidney cancer. The sample in question was CD4+ or CD8+ T cells sorted from blood, obtained in a trial of the OX40 agonist ivuxolimab. The CDR3 protein: CASGAGGSSYNEQFF. The DNA sequence is as follows: TGTGCCAGCGGGGCAGGGGGTAGCTCCTACAATGAGCAGTTCTTC.